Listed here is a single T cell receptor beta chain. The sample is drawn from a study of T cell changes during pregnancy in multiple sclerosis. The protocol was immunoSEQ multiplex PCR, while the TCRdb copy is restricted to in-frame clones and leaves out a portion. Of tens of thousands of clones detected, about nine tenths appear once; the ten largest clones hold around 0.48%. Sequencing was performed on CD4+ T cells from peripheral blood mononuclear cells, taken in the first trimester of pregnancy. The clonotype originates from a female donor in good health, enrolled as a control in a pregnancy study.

The CDR3, as DNA: TGTGCCAGCAGTCCCGGGACACCGGTGTACACCTTC. Amino acids: CASSPGTPVYTF. The chain recombines TRBV7-9 with TRBJ1-2, with a weak D call TRBD1 (6 bases). Germline values: CDR1 SEHNR, CDR2 FQNEAQ (reference sequence). This CDR3 has 12 amino acids. V was trimmed by 6 bases and J by 11 bases, leaving 16 bases between them.